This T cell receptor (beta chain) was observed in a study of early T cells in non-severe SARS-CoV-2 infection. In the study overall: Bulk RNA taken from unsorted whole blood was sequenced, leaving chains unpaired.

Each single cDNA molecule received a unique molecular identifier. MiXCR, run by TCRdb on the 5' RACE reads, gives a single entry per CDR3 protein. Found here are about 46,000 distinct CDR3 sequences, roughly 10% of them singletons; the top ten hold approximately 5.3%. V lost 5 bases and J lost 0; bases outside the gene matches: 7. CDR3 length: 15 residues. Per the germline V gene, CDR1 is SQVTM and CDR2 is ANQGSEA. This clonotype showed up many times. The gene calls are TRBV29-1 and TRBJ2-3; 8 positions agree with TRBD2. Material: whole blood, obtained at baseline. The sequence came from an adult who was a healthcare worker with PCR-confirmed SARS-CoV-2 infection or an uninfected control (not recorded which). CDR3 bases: TGCAGCGTTAGCGGGGGTCAGAGAAGCACAGATACGCAGTATTTT. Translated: CSVSGGQRSTDTQYF.